This T cell receptor (beta chain) was found in a study of CD8 T cells in ankylosing spondylitis (dated 2017 in TCRdb). In the study overall: T cell receptor beta repertoires were profiled in healthy donors and ankylosing spondylitis patients so that disease-linked TCR variants could be found. The full study cohort comprised 25 or so ankylosing spondylitis patients and roughly 110 healthy donors. Peripheral blood was sampled, and synovial fluid was also collected from ankylosing spondylitis patients. Findings and caveats that apply to the study as a whole: Blood from ankylosing spondylitis patients appeared to be characterized by a TCR beta motif made up of several highly homologous amino acid variants. According to the report, matched synovial fluid samples from ankylosing spondylitis patients were significantly enriched for the disease-linked clones. Some motif variants were previously reported in synovial fluid and blood of reactive arthritis patients, suggesting common disease-initiation mechanisms. The disease-linked clones had a CD8+ phenotype and were found at relatively low frequencies in peripheral blood.

Per the germline V gene, ENHRY is the CDR1 and SYGVKD is the CDR2. Between the V and J ends, shortened by 2 bases and 0 bases respectively, the junction contains 11 bases. Reading from cysteine to phenylalanine, the CDR3 counts 17 amino acids. Left in the record is the CDR3 DNA by itself, 51 bases read in frame from the first base. The listed sequencing device is Illumina HiSeq 2500. Quantitative 5'-RACE with molecular barcodes was the method used to prepare the TCR beta libraries. As for the original processing: Disease-linked TCR variants were identified with a new computational method built on a probabilistic model of VDJ rearrangement. TCRdb cleaned the public reads at Q25 with fastp, built clones with MiXCR and kept in-frame beta chains. CDR3 protein duplicates are merged, each entry listing the most common genes and DNA. These V and J calls are TCRdb output, not the study's own analysis. This sample has under 200,000 distinct CDR3 sequences in its table, and roughly 11% of those were observed once. The ten largest clones represent about 29% of the sample.

This clonotype was detected many times. This clone's antigen is unknown. No qualities accompany the bases; no much larger clone lies one base away. Recombination linked TRBV10-3 to TRBJ1-6; 5 matching bases give a weak D call of TRBD1. The sequence was collected from a male donor with ankylosing spondylitis or in good health (not recorded which). The sequencing input was blood, either unsorted or a sorted T cell fraction (not recorded which). The base sequence is TGTGCCATCAGTGAGATTAAGGGGAGCTCCTATAATTCACCCCTCCACTTT. The resulting protein is CAISEIKGSSYNSPLHF.